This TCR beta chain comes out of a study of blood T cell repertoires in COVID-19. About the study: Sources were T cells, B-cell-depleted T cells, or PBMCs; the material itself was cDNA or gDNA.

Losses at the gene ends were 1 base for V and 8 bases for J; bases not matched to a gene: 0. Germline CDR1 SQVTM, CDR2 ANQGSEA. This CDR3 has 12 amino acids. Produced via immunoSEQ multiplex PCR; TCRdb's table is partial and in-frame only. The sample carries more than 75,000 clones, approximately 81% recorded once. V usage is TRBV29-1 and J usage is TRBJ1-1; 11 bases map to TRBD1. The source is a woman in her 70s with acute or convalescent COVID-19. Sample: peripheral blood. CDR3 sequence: CSVEGTGGEAFF. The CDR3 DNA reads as TGCAGCGTTGAAGGGACAGGGGGCGAAGCTTTCTTT.